This T cell receptor (beta chain) derives from a study of OX40 agonist ivuxolimab in advanced cancers. Background on the study: Males comprised around 78% of the group, whose mean age was about 61 years (range 23 to 79). Patients achieving partial responses numbered three: one hepatocellular carcinoma case and two cutaneous melanoma cases.

Sequenced by immunoSEQ multiplex PCR; TCRdb stores in-frame clones only, minus some. The sample shows fewer than 75,000 clones, approximately 88% of them seen only once. Of note for this clone: Its cognate antigen is unknown.

Study-level findings and limits: The study observed clonal expansion of CD4+ and CD8+ blood T cells by week 6 at 0.1 to 3.0 mg/kg. Low normalized T-cell clonal expansion was additionally recorded for some nonresponders.

With V trimmed by 4 bases and J by 0 bases, 12 bases remained unmatched. The CDR3 is made up of 17 amino acids. From germline, CDR1 is SGHTA and CDR2 FQGNSA. The sample here was CD4+ or CD8+ T cells sorted from blood, taken in a trial of the OX40 agonist ivuxolimab. The chain uses TRBV7-2 and TRBJ2-7; TRBD1 matches at 7 bases. The TCR originated in an adult with an advanced solid tumor such as melanoma, head and neck, liver or kidney cancer. The CDR3 coding sequence is TGTGCCAGCAGCTCGCAAGGGACAGTTCTTACCTCCTACGAGCAGTACTTC. Residues: CASSSQGTVLTSYEQYF.